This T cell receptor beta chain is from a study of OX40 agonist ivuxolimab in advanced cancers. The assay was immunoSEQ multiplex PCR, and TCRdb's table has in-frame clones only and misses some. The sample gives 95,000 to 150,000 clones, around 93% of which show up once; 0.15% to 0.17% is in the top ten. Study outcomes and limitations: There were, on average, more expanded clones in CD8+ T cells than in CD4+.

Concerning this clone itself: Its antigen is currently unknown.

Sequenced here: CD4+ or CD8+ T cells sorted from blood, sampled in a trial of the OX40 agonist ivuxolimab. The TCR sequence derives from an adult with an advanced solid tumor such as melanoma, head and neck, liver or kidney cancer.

CDR3 bases: TGTGCCAGCAGCCAATTAACAGGGGGTGCCAAAAACATTCAGTACTTC. The encoded protein is CASSQLTGGAKNIQYF. This chain connects TRBV14 to TRBJ2-4; TRBD1 aligns across 8 bases. In germline, CDR1 is SGHDN, CDR2 FVKESK. This CDR3 is 16 amino acids long. V trimming: 2 bases; J trimming: 1 base; junction bases outside the gene matches: 4.